This T cell receptor (beta chain) was identified during a study of blood T cell repertoires in COVID-19. CDR3 size: 13 residues. Trimming at V came to 4 bases and at J to 4 bases, leaving 5 bases not matched to a gene. CDR1 is SGHKS and CDR2 is YYEKEE in the germline V gene (reference sequence). Profiled with immunoSEQ multiplex PCR; TCRdb holds only in-frame clones, not every one. The repertoire holds 300,000 to 400,000 clones, with 80% to 90% as singletons. Donors were grouped by their self-reported clinical history. Each recovered donor of Cohort 3 presented with two negative PCRs, clearance, or symptom resolution.

V usage is TRBV5-5 and J usage is TRBJ2-7; 7 bases are shared with TRBD1. The receptor was derived from a man in his late teens or twenties who had recovered from COVID-19. Sequenced input: PBMCs or T cells enriched from blood (not recorded which). Here the CDR3 DNA reads TGTGCCAGCAGCCGACAGGGTACGTACGAGCAGTACTTC. This translates into CASSRQGTYEQYF. Filled out from reference TRBV5-5 and TRBJ2-7, the complete variable domain reads DAGVTQSPTHLIKTRGQQVTLRCSPISGHKSVSWYQQVLGQGPQFIFQYYEKEERGRGNFPDRFSARQFPNYSSELNVNALLLGDSALYLCASSRQGTYEQYFGPGTRLTVT.